These 9 T cell receptor beta chains were sequenced from one sample in a study of blood T cell repertoires in COVID-19. The table came from immunoSEQ multiplex PCR; TCRdb's copy has only in-frame clones and leaves some out. The sample holds more than 200,000 clones, about 88% seen once. The specimen sequenced was peripheral blood. All receptors derive from a middle-aged woman who had recovered from COVID-19.

The genes are TRBV19 and TRBJ1-1, with 7 bases lining up with TRBD1. The CDR3 consists of 16 residues. Germline V gene data show CDR1 as LNHDA and CDR2 as SQIVND (reference sequence). The V and J ends lost 4 bases and 2 bases, in that order; junction bases with no gene match: 10. In DNA form, the CDR3 reads TGTGCCAGTAGTAGGATACAGGGGATACGAAACACTGAAGCTTTCTTT. Translation: CASSRIQGIRNTEAFF.

The rearrangement links TRBV20-1 to TRBJ2-3; 8 bases fit TRBD2. CDR3 size: 15 residues. The V gene's germline CDR1 is DFQATT and CDR2 SNEGSKA (reference sequence). The V and J ends lost 3 bases and 1 base, in that order; junction bases with no gene match: 6. This chain's CDR3 is CSASNRGGRTDTQYF. Written as DNA, the CDR3 is TGCAGTGCTAGTAATCGGGGGGGACGCACAGATACGCAGTATTTT.

This clone was seen just once. The gene calls are TRBV5-1 and TRBJ1-1; TRBD1 matches 9 bases. This CDR3 has 14 residues. Germline trimming cut 4 bases from V and 4 bases from J; bases unmatched to any gene: 5. Germline V gene data show CDR1 as SGHRS and CDR2 as YFSETQ. CDR3 in DNA: TGCGCCAGCAGCCTGGACAGGGGAGGCACTGAAGCTTTCTTT. Translating gives CASSLDRGGTEAFF.

The rearrangement links TRBV5-4 to TRBJ2-5; D unclear. The V gene's germline CDR1 is SGHNT and CDR2 YYREEE (reference sequence). The V end was cut by 5 bases, the J end by 2 bases, with 4 bases between. The CDR3 extends over 11 amino acids. The CDR3 protein is CASREQETQYF. CDR3 bases: TGTGCCAGCAGAGAGCAAGAGACCCAGTACTTC.

The chain uses TRBV7-9 and TRBJ2-5; 7 bases fit TRBD1. The ends lost 5 bases at V and 9 bases at J; junction bases unmatched: 12. Germline V lookup: CDR1 SEHNR, CDR2 FQNEAQ (reference sequence). There are 14 residues in the CDR3. CDR3 region: CASSLGTAPMAQYF. In DNA form, the CDR3 reads TGTGCCAGCAGCCTCGGGACAGCTCCGATGGCCCAGTACTTC.

This sequence joins TRBV14 and TRBJ2-3, with a weak D call TRBD2 (5 bases). Germline lookup yields CDR1 SGHDN and CDR2 FVKESK. The CDR3 is made up of 15 amino acids. Trimming stripped 1 base from V and 6 bases from J, with 14 bases between. The CDR3 protein is CASSQAAGRGDTQYF. The CDR3 coding sequence is TGTGCCAGCAGCCAAGCGGCCGGAAGAGGGGATACGCAGTATTTT.

The rearrangement joins TRBV19 to TRBJ1-5, with TRBD1 as a possible D gene (6 bases). Trimming took off 5 bases at V and 6 bases at J, with 14 bases between the two ends. Per the germline V gene, CDR1 is LNHDA and CDR2 is SQIVND (reference sequence). The CDR3 runs 14 residues. The CDR3 bases are TGTGCCAGTAGTTTCTCAGGGGAGAGTCAGCCCCAGCATTTT. This codes for CASSFSGESQPQHF.

The chain is built from TRBV30 and TRBJ1-2, with D possibly being TRBD1 (5 bases). This CDR3 region has 15 residues. Germline CDR1 and CDR2: GTSNPN and SVGIG (reference sequence). Trimming shortened V by 0 bases and J by 0 bases, and 11 bases separated the two germline ends. CDR3 in DNA: TGTGCCTGGAGTGTCGCCAGGGTTTCTAACTATGGCTACACCTTC. Protein: CAWSVARVSNYGYTF.

V usage is TRBV19 and J usage is TRBJ1-4, with unresolved D. This CDR3 comprises 15 residues. Germline CDR1 is LNHDA and CDR2 is SQIVND (reference sequence). Trimming stripped 1 base from V and 0 bases from J, with 6 bases between. This chain's CDR3 is CASSIGVTTNEKLFF. The CDR3 coding sequence is TGTGCCAGTAGTATAGGAGTGACAACTAATGAAAAACTGTTTTTT.